The 13 T cell receptor beta chains below were found in one sample sequenced in a study of T cell responses to AZD1222 COVID-19 vaccine. TCRdb keeps only in-frame clones here, not all; method: immunoSEQ multiplex PCR. The sample lists 85,000 to 100,000 clones; approximately 86% were seen once. The sample was peripheral blood, taken on day 0 of AZD1222 vaccination. The origin of the receptors is an adult in good health.

The table lists this clone with a count of one. V and J are TRBV12-3 or TRBV12-4 and TRBJ2-2; D unresolved. V shed 6 bases and J shed 3 bases, with 2 bases lying between them. This CDR3 region has 11 residues. The CDR3 nucleotides read TGTGCCAGCAGGGACACCGGGGAGCTGTTTTTT. Protein product: CASRDTGELFF.

This clone was seen a few times. This chain uses TRBV4-1 with TRBJ2-7; no reliable D call. The ends were cut back, 1 base at V and 0 bases at J, with 7 bases in the middle. The V gene's germline CDR1 is MGHRA and CDR2 YSYEKL. The CDR3 has 14 residues. CDR3 residues: CASSQVADSYEQYF. The CDR3 nucleotides are TGCGCCAGCAGCCAAGTAGCCGACTCCTACGAGCAGTACTTC.

V gene TRBV9 combines with J gene TRBJ1-6; the D gene is possibly TRBD1 (5 bases). The V gene's germline CDR1 is SGDLS and CDR2 YYNGEE. With 3 bases removed from V and 7 bases from J, the gap between germline ends came to 14 bases. The CDR3 sequence is 15 residues long. The CDR3 region is CASSAPGGGNSPLHF. CDR3 bases: TGTGCCAGCAGCGCCCCCGGGGGGGGAAATTCACCCCTCCACTTT. The entire variable domain, with the rest obtained from reference TRBV9 and TRBJ1-6, is as follows: DSGVTQTPKHLITATGQRVTLRCSPRSGDLSVYWYQQSLDQGLQFLIQYYNGEERAKGNILERFSAQQFPDLHSELNLSSLELGDSALYFCASSAPGGGNSPLHFGNGTRLTVT.

J is TRBJ2-7 and V is TRBV9; 7 bases are shared with TRBD2. The CDR3 sequence is 14 residues long. Per germline, CDR1 SGDLS and CDR2 YYNGEE. Germline trimming cut 4 bases from V and 2 bases from J; bases unmatched to any gene: 6. CDR3 DNA: TGTGCCAGCAGCCCTACCGGGACTACCTACGAGCAGTACTTC. Translated, it gives CASSPTGTTYEQYF.

CDR3 loop: CATGTGTSSYEQYF. Here the CDR3 DNA reads TGTGCCACCGGGACAGGGACGAGCTCCTACGAGCAGTACTTC. This chain uses TRBV19 with TRBJ2-7, with 9 bases identical to TRBD1. In germline, CDR1 is LNHDA, CDR2 SQIVND (reference sequence). V dropped 10 bases and J dropped 0; count of bases not matched to a gene: 7. The CDR3 covers 14 residues. Full variable domain (outside the CDR3, taken from reference TRBV19 and TRBJ2-7): DGGITQSPKYLFRKEGQNVTLSCEQNLNHDAMYWYRQDPGQGLRLIYYSQIVNDFQKGDIAEGYSVSREKKESFPLTVTSAQKNPTAFYLCATGTGTSSYEQYFGPGTRLTVT.

The chain uses TRBV11-2 and TRBJ1-2; D is possibly TRBD1 (6 bases). Trimming took off 1 base at V and 4 bases at J, with 13 bases between the two ends. The germline CDR1 and CDR2 sequences are SGHAT and FQNNGV. The CDR3 consists of 15 residues. This CDR3 reads CASSLAATGLYGYTF. The CDR3 nucleotides read TGTGCCAGCAGCTTAGCAGCGACAGGACTCTATGGCTACACCTTC.

This chain connects TRBV19 to TRBJ2-5, with a tentative D call TRBD1 (6 bases). There are 15 residues in the CDR3. V lost 5 bases, J lost 5 bases, and 18 bases lay in between. Germline-derived CDR1 and CDR2 are LNHDA and SQIVND (reference sequence). CDR3 DNA: TGTGCCAGTAGTGAACAGGGACCCCCTGCGGAGACCCAGTACTTC. Translation: CASSEQGPPAETQYF.

The chain carries TRBV12-3 or TRBV12-4 and TRBJ1-1, with no clear D. V lost 6 bases, J lost 1 base, and 9 bases lay in between. The CDR3 covers 13 residues. The CDR3 region is CASRPVPNTEAFF. As DNA, the CDR3 is TGTGCCAGCAGACCCGTCCCGAACACTGAAGCTTTCTTT.

This clone was detected a few times. The V and J genes are TRBV21-1 and TRBJ1-3. TRBV21-1 is described as a pseudogene. This CDR3 region has 17 residues. In DNA, the CDR3 is TGTGCCAGCAGCAATGAGGCAGGTGGGATCTCTGGAAACACCATATATTTT. This encodes CASSNEAGGISGNTIYF.

J is TRBJ1-4 and V is TRBV5-1; D remains unclear. The length of the CDR3 is 15 residues. The germline V gene encodes CDR1 SGHRS and CDR2 YFSETQ. Trimming cost V 2 bases and J 3 bases, with 11 bases left between them. CDR3 bases: TGCGCCAGCAGCTTAGGCACGGTCCCTAATGAAAAACTGTTTTTT. Its translation: CASSLGTVPNEKLFF.

The chain carries TRBV11-2 and TRBJ1-1; the D gene is possibly TRBD1 (6 bases). Deletions cut 3 bases from V and 8 bases from J, with 13 bases between. The V gene's germline CDR1 is SGHAT and CDR2 FQNNGV. CDR3 size: 13 residues. The DNA of the CDR3 is TGTGCCAGCAGCTTCCTCAGACAGGCCGAAGCTTTCTTT. Translated, it gives CASSFLRQAEAFF.

This clone was seen once. The rearrangement uses TRBV6-2 or TRBV6-3 and TRBJ1-5; tentative D call: TRBD1 (6 bases). There are 14 residues in the CDR3. Trimming removed 2 bases from V and 1 base from J, with 6 bases in between. Germline V gene lookup returns CDR1 MNHEY and CDR2 SVGEGT. CDR3 protein: CASSYRGSNQPQHF. Here the CDR3 DNA reads TGTGCCAGCAGTTACAGGGGGAGCAATCAGCCCCAGCATTTT.

V is TRBV2 and J is TRBJ1-1, with TRBD1 matching over 9 bases. CDR3 length equals 13 residues. V lost 8 bases, J lost 7 bases, and 8 bases stayed unmatched. From germline, CDR1 is SNHLY and CDR2 FYNNEI. In DNA, the CDR3 is TGTGCCAGCGCGGGACAGGGTGGGTATGAAGCTTTCTTT. Residues: CASAGQGGYEAFF.